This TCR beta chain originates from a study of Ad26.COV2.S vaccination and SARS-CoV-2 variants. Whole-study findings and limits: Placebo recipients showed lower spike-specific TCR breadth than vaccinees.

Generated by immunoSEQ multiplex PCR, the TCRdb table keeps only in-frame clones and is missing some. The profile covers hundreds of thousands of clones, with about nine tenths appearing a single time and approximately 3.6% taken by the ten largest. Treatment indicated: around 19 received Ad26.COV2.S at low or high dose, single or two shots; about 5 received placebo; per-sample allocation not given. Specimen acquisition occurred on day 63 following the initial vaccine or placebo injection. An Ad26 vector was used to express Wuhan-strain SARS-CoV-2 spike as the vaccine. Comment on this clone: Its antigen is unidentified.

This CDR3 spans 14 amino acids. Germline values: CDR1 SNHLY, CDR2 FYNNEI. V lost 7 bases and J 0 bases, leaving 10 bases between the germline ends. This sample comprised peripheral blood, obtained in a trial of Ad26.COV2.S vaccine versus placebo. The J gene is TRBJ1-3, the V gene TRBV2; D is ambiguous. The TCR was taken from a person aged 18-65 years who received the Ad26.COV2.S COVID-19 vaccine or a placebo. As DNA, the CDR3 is TGTGCCAGCACAAGCGGAAACTCTGGAAACACCATATATTTT. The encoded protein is CASTSGNSGNTIYF.